This TCR beta chain was sequenced for a study of OX40 agonist ivuxolimab in advanced cancers. For the wider study: Ivuxolimab, which targeted the costimulatory receptor OX40 (CD134), was an agonistic, fully human IgG2 monoclonal antibody. Intravenous ivuxolimab was administered to patients every 2 weeks at six dose levels: 0.01, 0.1, 0.3, 1.5, 3 and 10 mg/kg. Among the approximately 50 dose-escalation patients, about 19 had hepatocellular carcinoma, about 15 melanoma, 9 renal cell carcinoma and 9 head and neck cancer. A male proportion of roughly 80% and a mean age of around 60 years, ranging from 23 to 79, were recorded for the dose-escalation cohort. Patients were allowed to have had prior anti-PD-1, anti-PD-L1 or anti-CTLA-4 therapy, and around 37% of the dose-escalation patients had previously received checkpoint inhibitors. Three dose-escalation patients achieved partial responses, one with hepatocellular carcinoma and two with cutaneous melanoma. Peripheral TCRbeta sequencing was intended to test whether TCR sequence diversity was altered and clonal T-cell expansion was caused by ivuxolimab. The monotherapy dose-escalation portion (N of about 52 patients) of the phase I ivuxolimab trial is reported in the paper. The paper's findings and limits, for the study overall: In partial responders in the 0.1-3.0 mg/kg groups, normalized peripheral clonal expansion was found to be among the lowest, especially among CD8+ T cells. After ivuxolimab, expanded clones were on average more numerous among CD8+ T cells than among CD4+ T cells. Low levels of normalized T-cell clonal expansion were also seen in some patients who did not respond. Antigen specificity was not determined for the clonally expanded peripheral T cells. At doses from 0.1 to 3.0 mg/kg, clonal expansion was seen in both CD4+ and CD8+ blood T cells between baseline and week 6.

Patients with a history of autoimmune disease or receiving systemic immunosuppression were excluded from the trial. In every dose cohort, peripheral blood was drawn for TCR sequencing at baseline, cycle 4 day 1, and cycle 7 day 1. The samples were taken from a phase I, first-in-human, multicenter, open-label dose-escalation trial of ivuxolimab. Adults with locally advanced or metastatic melanoma, renal cell, hepatocellular, or head and neck squamous cell carcinoma were enrolled in the trial. CD4+ and CD8+ T cells were sorted separately from peripheral blood before TCR sequencing. The germline ends are 11 bases apart after V is trimmed by 4 bases and J by 6 bases. The CDR3 sequence holds 13 residues, the cysteine and phenylalanine included. Only the CDR3 region is kept as DNA, spanning 39 bases read in frame from base 1. The germline V gene gives CDR1 as MGHDK and CDR2 as SYGVNS. Genomic DNA was isolated from the sorted cells so that the TCRbeta CDR3 region could be sequenced. The immunoSEQ Assay was used for sequencing of TCRbeta CDR3 regions. The source is immuneACCESS, and TCRdb retained only in-frame sequences with V and J called. Part of the clones is not carried over; for the studies checked, unresolved V genes explain less than half of this, and the remainder is unexplained. The sample table lists about 73,000 clones, around nine tenths of them with a count of one. The ten most abundant clones make up roughly 0.54% of the sample.

This clone was counted a single time. Its antigen is currently not known. The sample holds no much larger clone one base away, and base qualities are not on file. The TCR originated in an adult with an advanced solid tumor such as melanoma, head and neck, liver or kidney cancer. This receptor chain uses TRBV25-1 and TRBJ2-3, with TRBD2 tentatively as D gene (6 bases match). The sequencing used CD4+ or CD8+ T cells sorted from blood, collected in a trial of the OX40 agonist ivuxolimab. The DNA reads as follows: TGTGCCAGCAGTGTGGGGGAGGCCGATACGCAGTATTTT. Translation gives CASSVGEADTQYF.